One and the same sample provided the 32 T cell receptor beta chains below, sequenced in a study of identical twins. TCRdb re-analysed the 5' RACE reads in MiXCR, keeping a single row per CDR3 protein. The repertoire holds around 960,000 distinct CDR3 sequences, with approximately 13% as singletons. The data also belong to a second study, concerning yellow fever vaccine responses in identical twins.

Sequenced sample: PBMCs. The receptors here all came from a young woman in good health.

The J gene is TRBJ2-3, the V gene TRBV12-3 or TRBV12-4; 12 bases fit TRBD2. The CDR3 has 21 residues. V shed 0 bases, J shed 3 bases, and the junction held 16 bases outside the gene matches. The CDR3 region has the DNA TGTGCCAGCAGTTTAGCGCCTCTCCCCCCTTCTAGCGGGGGGGCTACAGATACGCAGTATTTT. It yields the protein CASSLAPLPPSSGGATDTQYF.

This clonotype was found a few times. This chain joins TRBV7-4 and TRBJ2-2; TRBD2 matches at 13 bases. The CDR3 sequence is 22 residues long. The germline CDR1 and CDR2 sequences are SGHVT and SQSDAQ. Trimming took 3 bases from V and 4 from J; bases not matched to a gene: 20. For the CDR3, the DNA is TGTGCCAGCAGCTTTCAATCGACTAGCGGGGGGCTCCGGGGAATCGGCACCGGGGAGCTGTTTTTT. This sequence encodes CASSFQSTSGGLRGIGTGELFF.

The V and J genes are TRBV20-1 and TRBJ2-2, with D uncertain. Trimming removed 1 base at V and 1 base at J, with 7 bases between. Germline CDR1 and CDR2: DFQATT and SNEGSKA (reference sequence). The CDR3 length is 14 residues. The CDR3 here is CSARVSGNTGELFF. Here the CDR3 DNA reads TGCAGTGCTAGAGTTTCCGGGAACACCGGGGAGCTGTTTTTT.

CDR3 in DNA: TGCAGCGCTATCTCCGGGACTAGCGGGGGTGAGCAGTTCTTC. This codes for CSAISGTSGGEQFF. The gene calls are TRBV29-1 and TRBJ2-1; 14 nucleotides agree with TRBD2. CDR3 length: 14 residues. The V gene end was trimmed by 7 bases and the J gene end by 9 bases; junction bases not matched to a gene: 8. CDR1 and CDR2 from the germline V gene are SQVTM and ANQGSEA.

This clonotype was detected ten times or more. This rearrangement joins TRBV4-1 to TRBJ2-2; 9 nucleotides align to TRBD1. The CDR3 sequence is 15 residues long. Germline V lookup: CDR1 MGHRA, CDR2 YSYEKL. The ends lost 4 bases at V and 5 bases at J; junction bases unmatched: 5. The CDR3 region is CASSPTGGKTGELFF. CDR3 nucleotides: TGCGCCAGCAGCCCCACAGGGGGCAAAACCGGGGAGCTGTTTTTT.

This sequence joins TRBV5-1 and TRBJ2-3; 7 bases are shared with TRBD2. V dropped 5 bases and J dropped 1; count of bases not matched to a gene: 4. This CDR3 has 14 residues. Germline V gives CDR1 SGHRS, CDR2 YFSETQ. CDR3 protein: CASRSGLGTDTQYF. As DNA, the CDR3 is TGCGCCAGCAGATCCGGACTAGGCACAGATACGCAGTATTTT.

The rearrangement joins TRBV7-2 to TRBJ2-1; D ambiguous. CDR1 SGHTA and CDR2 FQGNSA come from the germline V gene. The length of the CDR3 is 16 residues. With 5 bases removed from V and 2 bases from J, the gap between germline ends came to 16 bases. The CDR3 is CASSQLGKSAYNEQFF. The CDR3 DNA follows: TGTGCCAGCAGCCAGTTAGGTAAAAGCGCCTACAATGAGCAGTTCTTC.

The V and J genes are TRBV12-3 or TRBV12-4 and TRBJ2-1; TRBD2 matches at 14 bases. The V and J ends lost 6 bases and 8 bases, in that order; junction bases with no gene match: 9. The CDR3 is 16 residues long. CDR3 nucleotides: TGTGCCAGCAGGCAAACCGGGACTAGCGGGAGCTATGAGCAGTTCTTC. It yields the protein CASRQTGTSGSYEQFF.

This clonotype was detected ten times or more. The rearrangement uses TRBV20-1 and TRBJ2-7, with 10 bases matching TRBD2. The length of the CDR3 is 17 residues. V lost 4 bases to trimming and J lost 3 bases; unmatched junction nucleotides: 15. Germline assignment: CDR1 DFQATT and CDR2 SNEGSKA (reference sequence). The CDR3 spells CSAKTSLAGELNYEQYF. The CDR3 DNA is TGCAGTGCTAAAACTTCCCTAGCGGGAGAACTAAACTACGAGCAGTACTTC.

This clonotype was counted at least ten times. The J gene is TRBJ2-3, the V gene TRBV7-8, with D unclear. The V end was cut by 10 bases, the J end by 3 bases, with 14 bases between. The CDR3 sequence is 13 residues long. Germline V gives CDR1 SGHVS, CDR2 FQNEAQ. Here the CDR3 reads CATNPTRTDTQYF. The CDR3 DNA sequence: TGTGCCACCAATCCAACTCGGACAGATACGCAGTATTTT.

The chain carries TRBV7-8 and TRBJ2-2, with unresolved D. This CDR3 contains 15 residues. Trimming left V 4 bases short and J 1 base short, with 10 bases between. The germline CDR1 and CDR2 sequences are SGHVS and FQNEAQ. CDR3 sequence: CASSSVRGNTGELFF. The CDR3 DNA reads TGTGCCAGCAGCTCTGTCCGCGGGAACACCGGGGAGCTGTTTTTT.

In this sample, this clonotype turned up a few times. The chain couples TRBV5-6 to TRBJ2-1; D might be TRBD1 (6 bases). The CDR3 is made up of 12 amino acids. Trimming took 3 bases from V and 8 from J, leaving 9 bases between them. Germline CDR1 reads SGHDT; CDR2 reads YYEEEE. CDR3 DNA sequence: TGTGCCAGCAGCTACAGGGTAGATGAGCAGTTCTTC. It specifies CASSYRVDEQFF.

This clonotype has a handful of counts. CDR3 bases: TGCAGTGCATCCGCCTGGAACACCGGGGAGCTGTTTTTT. Encoded protein: CSASAWNTGELFF. The V call is TRBV20-1, the J call TRBJ2-2; no reliable D call. This CDR3 contains 13 residues. V was clipped by 6 bases and J by 1 base, with 9 bases between them. Germline V lookup: CDR1 DFQATT, CDR2 SNEGSKA (reference sequence).

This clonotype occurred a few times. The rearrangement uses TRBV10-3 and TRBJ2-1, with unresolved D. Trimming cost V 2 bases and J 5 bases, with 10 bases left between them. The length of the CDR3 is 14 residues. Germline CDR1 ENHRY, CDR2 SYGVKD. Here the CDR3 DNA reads TGTGCCATCAGTGAGGTGGCGGCAAACAATGAGCAGTTCTTC. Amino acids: CAISEVAANNEQFF.

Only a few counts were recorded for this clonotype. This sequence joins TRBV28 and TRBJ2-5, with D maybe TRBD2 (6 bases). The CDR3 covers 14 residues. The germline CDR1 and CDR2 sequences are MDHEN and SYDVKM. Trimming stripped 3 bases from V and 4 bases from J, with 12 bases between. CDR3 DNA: TGTGCCAGCAGTTTCCAGCCGGGGGTAGAGACCCAGTACTTC. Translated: CASSFQPGVETQYF. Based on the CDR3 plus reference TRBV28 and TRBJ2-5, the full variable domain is DVKVTQSSRYLVKRTGEKVFLECVQDMDHENMFWYRQDPGLGLRLIYFSYDVKMKEKGDIPEGYSVSREKKERFSLILESASTNQTSMYLCASSFQPGVETQYFGPGTRLLVL.

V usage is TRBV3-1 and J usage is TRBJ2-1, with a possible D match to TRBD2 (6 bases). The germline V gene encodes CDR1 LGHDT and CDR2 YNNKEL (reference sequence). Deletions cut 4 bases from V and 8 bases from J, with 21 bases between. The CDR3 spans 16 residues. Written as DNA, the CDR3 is TGTGCCAGCAGCCCCCAAACTAGCTCTCCGGGGTATGAGCAGTTCTTC. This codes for CASSPQTSSPGYEQFF.

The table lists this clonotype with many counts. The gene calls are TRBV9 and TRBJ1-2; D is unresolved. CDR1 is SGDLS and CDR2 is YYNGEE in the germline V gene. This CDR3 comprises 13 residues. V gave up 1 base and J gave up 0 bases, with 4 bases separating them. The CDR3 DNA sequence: TGTGCCAGCAGCGTATCCTCTAACTATGGCTACACCTTC. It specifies CASSVSSNYGYTF.

CDR3 region: CASSLGSGERDTEAFF. The CDR3 coding sequence is TGCGCCAGCAGCTTGGGGTCAGGGGAGAGGGACACTGAAGCTTTCTTT. The chain recombines TRBV5-1 with TRBJ1-1; tentative D call: TRBD1 (6 bases). Germline V gives CDR1 SGHRS, CDR2 YFSETQ. This CDR3 is 16 amino acids long. The germline V and J ends were trimmed by 0 bases and 3 bases, with 15 bases remaining between them.

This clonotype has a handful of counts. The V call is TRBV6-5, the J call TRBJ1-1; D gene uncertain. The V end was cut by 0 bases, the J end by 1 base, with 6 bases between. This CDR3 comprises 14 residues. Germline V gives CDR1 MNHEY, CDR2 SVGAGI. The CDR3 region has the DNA TGTGCCAGCAGTTACTCAAGCAGGAACACTGAAGCTTTCTTT. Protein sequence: CASSYSSRNTEAFF.

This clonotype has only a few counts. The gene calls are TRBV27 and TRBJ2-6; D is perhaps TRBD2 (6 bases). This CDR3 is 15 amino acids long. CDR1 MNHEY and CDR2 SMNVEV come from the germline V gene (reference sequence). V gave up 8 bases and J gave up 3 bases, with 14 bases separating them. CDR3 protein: CASGTKGGGANVLTF. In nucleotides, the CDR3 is TGTGCCAGCGGAACTAAGGGAGGTGGGGCCAACGTCCTGACTTTC.

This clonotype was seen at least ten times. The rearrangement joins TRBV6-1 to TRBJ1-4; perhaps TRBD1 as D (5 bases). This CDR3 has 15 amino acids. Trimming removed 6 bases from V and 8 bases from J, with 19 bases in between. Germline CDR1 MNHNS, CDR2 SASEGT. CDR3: CASSPGGTLREKLFF. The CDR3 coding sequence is TGTGCCAGCAGCCCCGGCGGGACCCTTCGCGAAAAACTGTTTTTT.

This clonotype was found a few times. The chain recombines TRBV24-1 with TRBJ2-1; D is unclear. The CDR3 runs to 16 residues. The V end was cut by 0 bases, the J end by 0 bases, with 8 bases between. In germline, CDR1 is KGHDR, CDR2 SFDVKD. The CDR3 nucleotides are TGTGCCACCAGTGATTTGACTGAAAGCTCCTACAATGAGCAGTTCTTC. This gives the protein CATSDLTESSYNEQFF.

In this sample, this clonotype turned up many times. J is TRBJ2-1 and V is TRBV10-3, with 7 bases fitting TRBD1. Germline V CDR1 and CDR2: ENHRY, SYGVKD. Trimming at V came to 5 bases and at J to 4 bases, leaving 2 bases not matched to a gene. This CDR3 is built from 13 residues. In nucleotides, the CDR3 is TGTGCCATCAGTTTACAGGGGTACAATGAGCAGTTCTTC. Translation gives CAISLQGYNEQFF.

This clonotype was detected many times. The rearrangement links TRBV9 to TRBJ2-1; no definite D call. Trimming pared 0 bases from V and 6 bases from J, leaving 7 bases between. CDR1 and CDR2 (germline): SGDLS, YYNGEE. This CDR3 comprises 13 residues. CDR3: CASSVEVSNEQFF. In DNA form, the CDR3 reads TGTGCCAGCAGCGTAGAGGTATCCAATGAGCAGTTCTTC.

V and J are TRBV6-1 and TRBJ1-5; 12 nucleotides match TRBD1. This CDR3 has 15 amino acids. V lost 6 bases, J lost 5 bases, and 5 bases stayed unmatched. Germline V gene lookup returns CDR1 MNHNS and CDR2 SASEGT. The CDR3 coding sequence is TGTGCCAGCAGGACCGGGACAGGGGGCGATCAGCCCCAGCATTTT. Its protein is CASRTGTGGDQPQHF.

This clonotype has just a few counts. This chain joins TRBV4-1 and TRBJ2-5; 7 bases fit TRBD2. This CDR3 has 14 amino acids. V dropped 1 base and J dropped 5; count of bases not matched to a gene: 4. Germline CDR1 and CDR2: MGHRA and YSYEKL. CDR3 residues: CASSQGPGRETQYF. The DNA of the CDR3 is TGCGCCAGCAGCCAAGGTCCCGGGAGGGAGACCCAGTACTTC.

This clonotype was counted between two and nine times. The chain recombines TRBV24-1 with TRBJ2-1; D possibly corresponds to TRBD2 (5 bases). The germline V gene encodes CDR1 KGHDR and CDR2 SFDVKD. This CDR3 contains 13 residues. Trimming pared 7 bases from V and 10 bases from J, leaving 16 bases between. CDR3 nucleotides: TGTGCCACCAGCCTCTCAACCGGCGGGGAGCAGTTCTTC. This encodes CATSLSTGGEQFF.

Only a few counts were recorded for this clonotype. CDR3 amino acids: CASSSPRDYEQYF. Written as DNA, the CDR3 is TGTGCCAGCAGCTCCCCCCGAGACTACGAGCAGTACTTC. V usage is TRBV6-1 and J usage is TRBJ2-7, with D unclear. The V gene's germline CDR1 is MNHNS and CDR2 SASEGT. The CDR3 covers 13 residues. Trimming took off 6 bases at V and 3 bases at J, with 12 bases between the two ends.

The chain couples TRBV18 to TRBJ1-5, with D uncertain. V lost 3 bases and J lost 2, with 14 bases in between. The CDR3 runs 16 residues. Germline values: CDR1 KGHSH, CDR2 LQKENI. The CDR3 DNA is TGTGCCAGCTCACCGACTGCCGGGAATGGCAATCAGCCCCAGCATTTT. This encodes CASSPTAGNGNQPQHF.

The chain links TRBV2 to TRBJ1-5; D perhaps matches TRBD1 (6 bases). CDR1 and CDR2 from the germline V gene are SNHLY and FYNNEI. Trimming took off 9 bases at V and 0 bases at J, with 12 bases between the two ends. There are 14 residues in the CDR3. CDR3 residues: CASTGLYSNQPQHF. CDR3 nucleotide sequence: TGTGCCAGTACAGGGTTGTATAGCAATCAGCCCCAGCATTTT. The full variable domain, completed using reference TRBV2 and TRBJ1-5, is EPEVTQTPSHQVTQMGQEVILRCVPISNHLYFYWYRQILGQKVEFLVSFYNNEISEKSEIFDDQFSVERPDGSNFTLKIRSTKLEDSAMYFCASTGLYSNQPQHFGDGTRLSIL.

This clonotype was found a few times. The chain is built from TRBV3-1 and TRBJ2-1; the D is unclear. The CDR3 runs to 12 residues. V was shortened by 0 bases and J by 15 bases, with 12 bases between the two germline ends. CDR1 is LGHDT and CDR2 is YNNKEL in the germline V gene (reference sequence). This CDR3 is CASSQEGLMTFF. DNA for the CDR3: TGTGCCAGCAGCCAAGAGGGCTTGATGACGTTCTTC.

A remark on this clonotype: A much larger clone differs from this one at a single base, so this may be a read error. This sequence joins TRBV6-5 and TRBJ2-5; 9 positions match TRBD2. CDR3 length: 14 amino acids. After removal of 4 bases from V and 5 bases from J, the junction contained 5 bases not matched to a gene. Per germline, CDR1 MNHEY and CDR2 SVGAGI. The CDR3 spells CASSCGRGAETQYF. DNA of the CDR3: TGTGCCAGCAGTTGCGGGAGGGGAGCGGAGACCCAGTACTTC.